The next 15 T cell receptor beta chains were all read from a single sample in a study of OX40 agonist ivuxolimab in advanced cancers. Clones were sequenced by immunoSEQ multiplex PCR, and TCRdb holds only the in-frame ones, with some missing. The table includes approximately 69,000 clones, 84% detected once. Sequencing was performed on CD4+ or CD8+ T cells sorted from blood, taken in a trial of the OX40 agonist ivuxolimab. These receptors were collected from an adult with an advanced solid tumor such as melanoma, head and neck, liver or kidney cancer.

The CDR3 region is CASSFQASTDTQYF. CDR3 DNA: TGTGCCAGCAGCTTTCAGGCTAGCACAGATACGCAGTATTTT. V usage is TRBV7-9 and J usage is TRBJ2-3, with D unresolved. The germline V gene has CDR1 SEHNR and CDR2 FQNEAQ (reference sequence). V lost 3 bases and J lost 0, with 7 bases in between. The CDR3 is made up of 14 amino acids.

The DNA of the CDR3 is TGTGCCAGCAGCTTAGGACCTAGCTCCTACAATGAGCAGTTCTTC. Amino acid sequence: CASSLGPSSYNEQFF. This chain links TRBV7-9 with TRBJ2-1; D gene ambiguous. The CDR3 has 15 amino acids. Germline V gene sequence: CDR1 SEHNR, CDR2 FQNEAQ (reference sequence). V lost 1 base to trimming and J lost 0 bases, with 7 bases between them.

The V and J genes are TRBV2 and TRBJ1-2, with TRBD1 as a possible D gene (5 bases). V dropped 6 bases and J dropped 2 bases, with 16 bases sitting between them. The CDR3 loop spans 15 amino acids. In germline, CDR1 is SNHLY, CDR2 FYNNEI. The CDR3 here is CASSPARDPNYGYTF. Here the CDR3 DNA reads TGTGCCAGCAGCCCTGCTCGGGACCCCAACTATGGCTACACCTTC.

This clone was found a few times. The chain uses TRBV6-4 and TRBJ1-6; D perhaps matches TRBD1 (5 bases). CDR1 and CDR2 from the germline V gene are MRHNA and SNTAGT. V gave up 4 bases and J gave up 6 bases, with 13 bases separating them. The CDR3 is made up of 15 amino acids. CDR3 sequence (DNA): TGTGCCAGCAGTGTTGAGGGGTCGGGTAATTCACCCCTCCACTTT. Translated, it gives CASSVEGSGNSPLHF.

V usage is TRBV7-3 and J usage is TRBJ2-1; unclear D gene. The germline gives CDR1 SGHTA, CDR2 FQGTGA. V was cut by 5 bases and J by 0 bases, with 8 bases left in between. CDR3 length: 14 amino acids. CDR3 in amino acids: CASSPGVSYNEQFF. The CDR3 DNA follows: TGTGCCAGCAGCCCCGGCGTCTCCTACAATGAGCAGTTCTTC.

The CDR3 sequence: CASSSWSGSHARYIQYF. The CDR3 bases are TGTGCCAGCAGCTCCTGGTCCGGATCACATGCGAGGTACATTCAGTACTTC. The gene calls are TRBV11-2 and TRBJ2-4; no clear D. Trimming left V 4 bases short and J 8 bases short, with 24 bases between. The CDR3 loop spans 17 amino acids. Germline V gene sequence: CDR1 SGHAT, CDR2 FQNNGV.

V gene TRBV19 combines with J gene TRBJ2-1, with D unclear. Germline V gene sequence: CDR1 LNHDA, CDR2 SQIVND (reference sequence). V dropped 5 bases and J dropped 1 base, with 6 bases sitting between them. The CDR3 has 13 residues. For the CDR3, the DNA is TGTGCCAGTAGTGGGCAGTCCTACAATGAGCAGTTCTTC. Translated: CASSGQSYNEQFF.

The chain uses TRBV7-9 and TRBJ1-5; D is undetermined. V lost 1 base, J lost 7 bases, and 8 bases lay in between. Germline CDR1 SEHNR, CDR2 FQNEAQ (reference sequence). The CDR3 consists of 13 residues. For the CDR3, the DNA is TGTGCCAGCAGCTTAGATTGGCGACAGCCCCAGCATTTT. Residues: CASSLDWRQPQHF. The whole variable domain, filled in from reference TRBV7-9 and TRBJ1-5, reads DTGVSQNPRHKITKRGQNVTFRCDPISEHNRLYWYRQTLGQGPEFLTYFQNEAQLEKSRLLSDRFSAERPKGSFSTLEIQRTEQGDSAMYLCASSLDWRQPQHFGDGTRLSIL.

The V gene is TRBV7-2, the J gene TRBJ1-5; the match to TRBD1 covers 7 bases. Losses at the gene ends were 3 bases for V and 5 bases for J; bases not matched to a gene: 1. CDR1 is SGHTA and CDR2 is FQGNSA in the germline V gene. This CDR3 is 13 amino acids long. The DNA of the CDR3 is TGTGCCAGCAGCTTCGACAGGGATCAGCCCCAGCATTTT. Translation gives CASSFDRDQPQHF.

The gene calls are TRBV7-2 and TRBJ1-5, with D possibly matching TRBD1 (6 bases). V lost 8 bases and J lost 6, with 11 bases in between. The germline CDR1 and CDR2 sequences are SGHTA and FQGNSA. There are 12 residues in the CDR3. Written as DNA, the CDR3 is TGTGCCAGCGGAACAGGGCTTCAGCCCCAGCATTTT. Protein product: CASGTGLQPQHF.

The chain is built from TRBV4-1 and TRBJ1-2; 11 nucleotides align to TRBD1. Germline-derived CDR1 and CDR2 are MGHRA and YSYEKL. The CDR3 contains 14 residues. J was trimmed by 9 bases and V by 4 bases; bases with no gene match: 7. CDR3 protein: CASSRTGGASRYTF. DNA for the CDR3: TGCGCCAGCAGCCGGACAGGGGGCGCGAGTCGCTACACCTTC.

The V gene is TRBV6-6, the J gene TRBJ2-2; D is perhaps TRBD1 (6 bases). The CDR3 contains 14 residues. Germline V gene lookup returns CDR1 MNHNY and CDR2 SVGAGI (reference sequence). CDR3 DNA sequence: TGTGCAGAGTCCGGGACAACTAACACCGGGGAGCTGTTTTTT. This codes for CAESGTTNTGELFF.

The V and J genes are TRBV7-3 and TRBJ2-3; 9 bases are a match to TRBD1. V was pared by 5 bases and J by 5 bases, with 5 bases of the junction left unmatched. The CDR3 consists of 14 residues. The germline CDR1 and CDR2 sequences are SGHTA and FQGTGA. Here the CDR3 reads CASSVGQGIDTQYF. CDR3 bases: TGTGCCAGCAGCGTGGGACAGGGAATAGATACGCAGTATTTT. The entire variable domain, with the rest obtained from reference TRBV7-3 and TRBJ2-3, is as follows: GAGVSQTPSNKVTEKGKYVELRCDPISGHTALYWYRQSLGQGPEFLIYFQGTGAADDSGLPNDRFFAVRPEGSVSTLKIQRTERGDSAVYLCASSVGQGIDTQYFGPGTRLTVL.

The chain recombines TRBV9 with TRBJ2-7; D unresolved. The V end was cut by 0 bases, the J end by 5 bases, with 6 bases between. The CDR3 totals 12 residues. In germline, CDR1 is SGDLS, CDR2 YYNGEE. The CDR3: CASSVVDHEQYF. The DNA of the CDR3 is TGTGCCAGCAGCGTAGTCGACCACGAGCAGTACTTC.

The V gene is TRBV2, the J gene TRBJ1-5; D remains ambiguous. Germline values: CDR1 SNHLY, CDR2 FYNNEI. The CDR3 contains 14 residues. With 7 bases removed from V and 4 bases from J, the gap between germline ends came to 14 bases. CDR3 coding DNA: TGTGCCAGCACCAAAACCGCGGTTAATCAGCCCCAGCATTTT. The encoded protein is CASTKTAVNQPQHF.